This TCR beta chain was obtained from a study of control samples from healthy donors and cancer patients. Profiling relied on immunoSEQ multiplex PCR, and the TCRdb table lists in-frame clones only, not all of them. The sample records about 180,000 clones, about 90% being singletons. Trimming stripped 5 bases from V and 8 bases from J, with 9 bases between. The germline gives CDR1 SGHAT, CDR2 FQNNGV. The CDR3 contains 12 residues. Sequencing was performed on blood. The sequence was obtained from a woman in her forties in good health. This chain connects TRBV11-2 to TRBJ1-4; perhaps TRBD1 as D (5 bases). CDR3 loop: CASSLWGEKLFF. CDR3 nucleotides: TGTGCCAGCAGCCTGTGGGGGGAAAAACTGTTTTTT.